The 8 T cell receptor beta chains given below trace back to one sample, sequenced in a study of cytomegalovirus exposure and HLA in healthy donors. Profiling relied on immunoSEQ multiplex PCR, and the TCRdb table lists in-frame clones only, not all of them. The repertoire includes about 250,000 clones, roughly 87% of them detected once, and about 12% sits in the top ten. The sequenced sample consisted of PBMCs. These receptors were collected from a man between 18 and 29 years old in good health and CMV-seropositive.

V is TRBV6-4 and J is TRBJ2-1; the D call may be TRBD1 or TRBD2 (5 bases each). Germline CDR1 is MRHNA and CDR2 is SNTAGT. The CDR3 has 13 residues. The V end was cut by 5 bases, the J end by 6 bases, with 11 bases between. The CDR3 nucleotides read TGTGCCAGCAGTCAAGGGACGACCAATGAGCAGTTCTTC. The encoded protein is CASSQGTTNEQFF.

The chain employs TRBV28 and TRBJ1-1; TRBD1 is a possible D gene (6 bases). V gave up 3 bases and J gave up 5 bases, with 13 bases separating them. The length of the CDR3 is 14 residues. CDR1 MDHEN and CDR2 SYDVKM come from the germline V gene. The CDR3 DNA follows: TGTGCCAGCAGTTTTCGGGGGGGGCGGACTGAAGCTTTCTTT. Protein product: CASSFRGGRTEAFF.

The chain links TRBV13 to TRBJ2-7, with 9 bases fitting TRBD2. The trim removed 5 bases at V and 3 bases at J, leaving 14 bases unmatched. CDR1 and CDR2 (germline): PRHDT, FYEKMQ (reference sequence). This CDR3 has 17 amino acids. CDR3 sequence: CASSPPWGSGRIYEQYF. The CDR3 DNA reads TGTGCCAGCAGCCCACCGTGGGGGAGCGGGAGGATCTACGAGCAGTACTTC.

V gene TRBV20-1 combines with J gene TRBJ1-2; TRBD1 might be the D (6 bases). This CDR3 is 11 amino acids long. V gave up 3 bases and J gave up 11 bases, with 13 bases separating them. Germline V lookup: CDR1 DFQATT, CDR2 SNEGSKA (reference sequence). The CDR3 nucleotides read TGCAGTGCTAGGCGAACAGGGAGTTACACCTTC. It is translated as CSARRTGSYTF.

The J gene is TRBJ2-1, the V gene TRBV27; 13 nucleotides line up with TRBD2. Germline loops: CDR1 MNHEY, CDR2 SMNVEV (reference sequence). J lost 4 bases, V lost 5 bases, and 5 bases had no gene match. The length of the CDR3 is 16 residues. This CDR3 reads CASSPGGLAGYNEQFF. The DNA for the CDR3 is TGTGCCAGCAGTCCGGGGGGACTAGCGGGGTACAATGAGCAGTTCTTC.

CDR3 sequence: CSVALSTGVNTEAFF. Here the CDR3 DNA reads TGCAGCGTTGCCTTATCGACAGGGGTCAACACTGAAGCTTTCTTT. The rearrangement joins TRBV29-1 to TRBJ1-1, with 8 positions matching TRBD1. Germline V CDR1 and CDR2: SQVTM, ANQGSEA. The V and J ends lost 4 bases and 2 bases, in that order; junction bases with no gene match: 9. This CDR3 has 15 amino acids.

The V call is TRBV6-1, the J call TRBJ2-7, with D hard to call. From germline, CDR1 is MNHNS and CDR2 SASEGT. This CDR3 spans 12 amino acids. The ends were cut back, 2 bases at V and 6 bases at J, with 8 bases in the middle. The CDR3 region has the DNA TGTGCCAGCAGTGAACGCGCCTCCGAGCAGTACTTC. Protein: CASSERASEQYF.

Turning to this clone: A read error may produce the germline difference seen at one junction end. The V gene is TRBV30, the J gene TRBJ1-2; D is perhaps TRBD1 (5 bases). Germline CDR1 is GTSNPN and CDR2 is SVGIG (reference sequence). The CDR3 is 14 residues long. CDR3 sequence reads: CARREGGASYGYTF. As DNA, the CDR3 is TGTGCCCGGAGGGAGGGAGGGGCCTCCTATGGCTACACCTTC. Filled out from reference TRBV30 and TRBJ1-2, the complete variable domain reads SQTIHQWPATLVQPVGSPLSLECTVEGTSNPNLYWYRQAAGRGLQLLFYSVGIGQISSEVPQNLSASRPQDRQFILSSKKLLLSDSGFYLCARREGGASYGYTFGSGTRLTVV.